This entry lists 14 T cell receptor beta chains sequenced from one sample in a study of T cells after somatic rescue of genetic block. Using immunoSEQ multiplex PCR, the repertoire was profiled, and TCRdb retains in-frame clones only, with some absent. Here the sample spans about 10,000 clones, roughly 81% being singletons. Specimen: peripheral blood mononuclear cells (PBMCs). The source is a boy aged 5 to 17.

This clone was counted between two and nine times. The genes are TRBV27 and TRBJ2-3, with D possibly matching TRBD2 (6 bases). Trimming pared 2 bases from V and 4 bases from J, leaving 16 bases between. Per the germline V gene, CDR1 is MNHEY and CDR2 is SMNVEV (reference sequence). There are 16 residues in the CDR3. The DNA of the CDR3 is TGTGCCAGCAGTTTAGGAGGGATGGGCTTCGCAGATACGCAGTATTTT. Its protein is CASSLGGMGFADTQYF.

The chain is built from TRBV2 and TRBJ2-2, with TRBD2 matching 8 bases. This CDR3 is built from 18 residues. The J segment lost 3 bases and the V segment lost 6 bases, leaving 15 bases of the junction unmatched. The germline V gene has CDR1 SNHLY and CDR2 FYNNEI. CDR3 DNA: TGTGCCAGCAGCCCGGGGTGGGAAGCGGGAGTAGACACCGGGGAGCTGTTTTTT. This sequence encodes CASSPGWEAGVDTGELFF.

The V and J genes are TRBV30 and TRBJ2-4; a weak D match, TRBD2 (6 bases). Per germline, CDR1 GTSNPN and CDR2 SVGIG (reference sequence). The CDR3 is 13 residues long. V shed 5 bases and J shed 0 bases, with 8 bases lying between them. CDR3 DNA: TGTGCCTGGGGAGGGGTAGCCAAAAACATTCAGTACTTC. It encodes CAWGGVAKNIQYF. Full variable domain (remainder filled in from reference TRBV30 and TRBJ2-4): SQTIHQWPATLVQPVGSPLSLECTVEGTSNPNLYWYRQAAGRGLQLLFYSVGIGQISSEVPQNLSASRPQDRQFILSSKKLLLSDSGFYLCAWGGVAKNIQYFGAGTRLSVL.

The chain recombines TRBV27 with TRBJ2-7, with a tentative D call TRBD2 (6 bases). The CDR3 is 15 amino acids. Germline lookup yields CDR1 MNHEY and CDR2 SMNVEV (reference sequence). Trimming took 6 bases from V and 1 from J, leaving 16 bases between them. This CDR3 is CASRPGGVRSYEQYF. For the CDR3, the DNA is TGTGCCAGCAGGCCTGGCGGGGTCAGGTCCTACGAGCAGTACTTC.

In its sample, this clone was seen once. The rearrangement joins TRBV5-6 to TRBJ2-3, with D possibly being TRBD1 (7 bases). This CDR3 has 17 residues. Germline V gene data show CDR1 as SGHDT and CDR2 as YYEEEE. With 1 base removed from V and 4 bases from J, the gap between germline ends came to 19 bases. The DNA of the CDR3 is TGTGCCAGCAGCTTGCTTCAGGGGGGAAGTTCCGCAGATACGCAGTATTTT. This encodes CASSLLQGGSSADTQYF.

The chain recombines TRBV5-1 with TRBJ2-5, with 8 bases aligning to TRBD1. CDR3 length: 14 residues. Per the germline V gene, CDR1 is SGHRS and CDR2 is YFSETQ. J lost 2 bases, V lost 3 bases, and 3 bases had no gene match. CDR3 loop: CASSSYRGQETQYF. DNA for the CDR3: TGCGCCAGCAGCTCATACAGGGGGCAAGAGACCCAGTACTTC.

This chain connects TRBV9 to TRBJ2-3; a weak D match, TRBD2 (6 bases). In germline, CDR1 is SGDLS, CDR2 YYNGEE. The CDR3 runs 15 residues. Trimming removed 0 bases at V and 1 base at J, with 9 bases between. Here the CDR3 reads CASSVALARTDTQYF. CDR3 nucleotide sequence: TGTGCCAGCAGCGTAGCGCTAGCGCGCACAGATACGCAGTATTTT.

This chain uses TRBV5-6 with TRBJ2-5, with TRBD1 matching over 9 bases. In germline, CDR1 is SGHDT, CDR2 YYEEEE. The CDR3 is made up of 14 amino acids. Germline trimming cut 4 bases from V and 7 bases from J; bases unmatched to any gene: 8. Here the CDR3 DNA reads TGTGCCAGCAGCCCCTATGACAGGGGGGGGACCCAGTACTTC. This gives the protein CASSPYDRGGTQYF.

Regarding this clone: The sample holds other DNA sequences that translate to the same CDR3. CDR3 sequence: CASTLTGSYEQYF. The CDR3 DNA follows: TGTGCCAGCACCCTCACGGGGAGCTACGAGCAGTACTTC. This rearrangement joins TRBV28 to TRBJ2-7; maybe TRBD2 (5 bases). CDR1 MDHEN and CDR2 SYDVKM come from the germline V gene. V lost 7 bases and J 3 bases, leaving 13 bases between the germline ends. The CDR3 totals 13 residues.

This sequence joins TRBV5-6 and TRBJ1-2; 10 bases align to TRBD1. The trim removed 0 bases at V and 4 bases at J, leaving 6 bases unmatched. This CDR3 contains 16 residues. In germline, CDR1 is SGHDT, CDR2 YYEEEE. CDR3 residues: CASSLATGQGFYGYTF. The CDR3 nucleotides read TGTGCCAGCAGCTTGGCCACGGGACAGGGGTTCTATGGCTACACCTTC.

A remark on this clone: At one end, the junction sequence differs from germline, possibly due to a read error. The rearrangement joins TRBV4-1 to TRBJ1-2, with a weak D call TRBD1 (6 bases). Per germline, CDR1 MGHRA and CDR2 YSYEKL. The CDR3 loop spans 15 amino acids. In DNA form, the CDR3 reads TGCGCCAGCACCCAAGTAGTAGGACAGAACTATGGCTACACCTTC. Its translation: CASTQVVGQNYGYTF.

The chain has TRBV10-3 and TRBJ1-5, with D hard to call. CDR1 and CDR2 from the germline V gene are ENHRY and SYGVKD. This CDR3 region has 15 residues. The V and J ends lost 0 bases and 0 bases respectively, with 6 bases between them. The CDR3 here is CAISESGASNQPQHF. CDR3 in DNA: TGTGCCATCAGTGAGTCGGGTGCTAGCAATCAGCCCCAGCATTTT.

This CDR3 is CASSLSSIGVAGVTDTQYF. Written as DNA, the CDR3 is TGTGCCAGCAGTTTATCGAGTATCGGCGTAGCGGGAGTTACAGATACGCAGTATTTT. The chain recombines TRBV27 with TRBJ2-3; 9 bases agree with TRBD2. CDR1 and CDR2 from the germline V gene are MNHEY and SMNVEV (reference sequence). V was clipped by 0 bases and J by 3 bases; unmatched bases: 13. The CDR3 contains 19 residues.

By frequency in the sample, this clone is medium-sized. The rearrangement uses TRBV18 and TRBJ1-2; 9 nucleotides agree with TRBD1. CDR3 length equals 17 residues. Losses at the gene ends were 3 bases for V and 4 bases for J; bases not matched to a gene: 12. Per the germline V gene, CDR1 is KGHSH and CDR2 is LQKENI. CDR3 protein: CASSPPGQGGGGYGYTF. CDR3 nucleotide sequence: TGTGCCAGCTCACCTCCGGGACAGGGAGGAGGAGGCTATGGCTACACCTTC.